This T cell receptor (beta chain) was identified in a study of blood T cells in healthy people across ages. Per the germline V gene, CDR1 is MGHRA and CDR2 is YSYEKL. The CDR3 loop spans 13 amino acids. Trimming removed 0 bases from V and 6 bases from J, with 6 bases in between. Sample-barcoded 5' priming and a J-beta primer mix drove a second PCR of roughly 7 to 11 cycles. TCRdb fed the 5' RACE reads into MiXCR, producing one record per CDR3 protein. Of 1.5 million to 2 million distinct CDR3 sequences in the sample, 30% to 40% were seen once. The V gene is TRBV4-1, the J gene TRBJ2-1; D gene uncertain. The receptor comes from a woman in her 30s in good health. Sequencing was carried out using blood. The CDR3: CASSQDAFNEQFF. The CDR3 DNA reads TGCGCCAGCAGCCAAGACGCGTTCAATGAGCAGTTCTTC.